The 8 T cell receptor beta chains reported below all come from one sample, sequenced in a study of technical replicates of blood from four donors. The repertoire was sequenced with immunoSEQ multiplex PCR; TCRdb's copy has only in-frame clones and lacks some. The table lists fewer than 75,000 clones, 93% of them singletons. The specimen sequenced was T cells isolated from PBMCs. All receptors derive from a human donor in good health.

This clone was recorded once. The rearrangement uses TRBV27 and TRBJ2-3; D unresolved. V dropped 4 bases and J dropped 1 base, with 9 bases sitting between them. This CDR3 has 14 amino acids. From germline, CDR1 is MNHEY and CDR2 SMNVEV (reference sequence). As DNA, the CDR3 is TGTGCCAGCAGTTCTCTTGTCGGCACAGATACGCAGTATTTT. Amino acids: CASSSLVGTDTQYF.

V usage is TRBV18 and J usage is TRBJ1-1; a weak D match, TRBD1 (6 bases). CDR3 size: 14 residues. Germline lookup yields CDR1 KGHSH and CDR2 LQKENI. With 2 bases removed from V and 0 bases from J, the gap between germline ends came to 7 bases. The CDR3 loop is CASSPGQMNTEAFF. CDR3 bases: TGTGCCAGCTCACCAGGACAGATGAACACTGAAGCTTTCTTT.

The rearrangement joins TRBV11-2 to TRBJ2-7, with D maybe TRBD1 (5 bases). This CDR3 is 15 amino acids long. The germline V gene encodes CDR1 SGHAT and CDR2 FQNNGV. Deletions cut 1 base from V and 2 bases from J, with 12 bases between. CDR3 amino acids: CASSLGPDRTYEQYF. CDR3 DNA: TGTGCCAGCAGCTTAGGGCCCGACAGAACCTACGAGCAGTACTTC.

The chain links TRBV19 to TRBJ1-1; D is unclear. V was clipped by 1 base and J by 0 bases, with 12 bases between them. The germline V gene has CDR1 LNHDA and CDR2 SQIVND (reference sequence). The CDR3 sequence is 16 residues long. This chain's CDR3 is CASSIASANMNTEAFF. DNA of the CDR3: TGTGCCAGTAGTATAGCATCCGCAAACATGAACACTGAAGCTTTCTTT.

The chain is built from TRBV7-9 and TRBJ2-7; TRBD1 matches at 7 bases. The CDR3 runs 14 residues. Germline-derived CDR1 and CDR2 are SEHNR and FQNEAQ (reference sequence). Trimming took 1 base from V and 5 from J; bases not matched to a gene: 5. CDR3 sequence reads: CASSLVGRGNEQYF. The CDR3 nucleotides read TGTGCCAGCAGCTTAGTTGGCAGGGGGAACGAGCAGTACTTC. Variable domain in full (rest from reference TRBV7-9 and TRBJ2-7): DTGVSQNPRHKITKRGQNVTFRCDPISEHNRLYWYRQTLGQGPEFLTYFQNEAQLEKSRLLSDRFSAERPKGSFSTLEIQRTEQGDSAMYLCASSLVGRGNEQYFGPGTRLTVT.

The chain links TRBV11-3 to TRBJ2-2; 10 nucleotides line up with TRBD1. V shed 5 bases and J 4 bases; nucleotides not matched to a gene: 4. The CDR3 has 15 amino acids. The germline V gene encodes CDR1 SGHNT and CDR2 YENEEA. The CDR3 DNA reads TGTGCCAGCAGCAAGGGACAGGGGATCACCGGGGAGCTGTTTTTT. Its translation is CASSKGQGITGELFF.

The rearrangement uses TRBV5-1 and TRBJ1-4, with TRBD1 matching 7 bases. The length of the CDR3 is 15 residues. Germline V lookup: CDR1 SGHRS, CDR2 YFSETQ. J lost 8 bases, V lost 4 bases, and 11 bases had no gene match. The CDR3 loop is CASSPTGITEEKLFF. CDR3 nucleotide sequence: TGCGCCAGCAGCCCGACAGGGATCACTGAGGAAAAACTGTTTTTT.

This chain's CDR3 is CASSSDRGFFNEQFF. The CDR3 DNA reads as TGTGCCAGCAGCTCCGACAGGGGTTTCTTCAATGAGCAGTTCTTC. V usage is TRBV7-9 and J usage is TRBJ2-1, with 8 bases that match TRBD1. Germline CDR1 reads SEHNR; CDR2 reads FQNEAQ (reference sequence). The CDR3 runs 15 residues. V gave up 4 bases and J gave up 6 bases; unmatched junction bases: 8.